Following are 15 T cell receptor beta chains from one sample sequenced in a study of blood T cell repertoires in COVID-19. Here immunoSEQ multiplex PCR was the method, and the copy in TCRdb shows in-frame clones only, minus some. The data hold 300,000 or so clones, with roughly nine tenths observed a single time. Sequencing was performed on PBMCs or T cells enriched from blood (not recorded which). These receptors originate from a woman in her thirties who had recovered from COVID-19.

This chain joins TRBV7-9 and TRBJ1-1; D is ambiguous. This CDR3 contains 15 residues. Trimming took 1 base from V and 0 from J, leaving 9 bases between them. Germline V gene lookup returns CDR1 SEHNR and CDR2 FQNEAQ (reference sequence). The CDR3 DNA reads TGTGCCAGCAGCTTAGGAGAGGGAATGAACACTGAAGCTTTCTTT. Translated: CASSLGEGMNTEAFF.

The chain employs TRBV15 and TRBJ2-4, with D perhaps matching TRBD2 (5 bases). Germline CDR1 reads LNHNV; CDR2 reads YYDKDF (reference sequence). The V end was cut by 2 bases, the J end by 0 bases, with 8 bases between. The CDR3 is made up of 15 amino acids. CDR3 in DNA: TGTGCCACCAGCAGATCGGACTTAGCCAAAAACATTCAGTACTTC. This translates into CATSRSDLAKNIQYF.

V usage is TRBV30 and J usage is TRBJ2-7; 7 bases match TRBD1. Germline V gene sequence: CDR1 GTSNPN, CDR2 SVGIG (reference sequence). The CDR3 runs 14 residues. J lost 2 bases, V lost 1 base, and 5 bases had no gene match. CDR3 in amino acids: CAWSAGTVTYEQYF. CDR3 sequence (DNA): TGTGCCTGGAGTGCCGGGACAGTGACCTACGAGCAGTACTTC.

V gene TRBV5-4 combines with J gene TRBJ2-4, with a possible D match to TRBD1 (6 bases). V shed 0 bases and J shed 0 bases, with 10 bases lying between them. CDR3 length: 16 amino acids. Germline-derived CDR1 and CDR2 are SGHNT and YYREEE (reference sequence). The CDR3 loop reads CASSLGGQIAKNIQYF. Here the CDR3 DNA reads TGTGCCAGCAGCTTGGGAGGACAGATAGCCAAAAACATTCAGTACTTC. The full variable domain, in which reference TRBV5-4 and TRBJ2-4 provide the parts outside the CDR3, is ETGVTQSPTHLIKTRGQQVTLRCSSQSGHNTVSWYQQALGQGPQFIFQYYREEENGRGNFPPRFSGLQFPNYSSELNVNALELDDSALYLCASSLGGQIAKNIQYFGAGTRLSVL.

This CDR3 is CASSYPNSGNTEAFF. For the CDR3, the DNA is TGTGCCAGCAGTTACCCGAATAGTGGGAACACTGAAGCTTTCTTT. The rearrangement uses TRBV6-2 or TRBV6-3 and TRBJ1-1; D is unclear. V was cut by 2 bases and J by 1 base, with 11 bases left in between. The CDR3 consists of 15 residues. Germline assignment: CDR1 MNHEY and CDR2 SVGEGT.

This chain connects TRBV11-2 to TRBJ2-3, with D possibly matching TRBD1 (6 bases). Germline assignment: CDR1 SGHAT and CDR2 FQNNGV. The length of the CDR3 is 14 residues. Trimming cost V 5 bases and J 8 bases, with 17 bases left between them. CDR3 protein: CASSTDRLRVTQYF. In DNA, the CDR3 is TGTGCCAGCAGCACCGACAGGCTGAGGGTTACGCAGTATTTT.

This chain connects TRBV10-2 to TRBJ2-4; 10 bases map to TRBD2. J gave up 1 base and V 6 bases, and 6 bases lay outside the gene matches. The CDR3 has 16 amino acids. Germline CDR1 reads WSHSY; CDR2 reads SAAADI. The CDR3 here is CASSRGLAEAKNIQYF. CDR3 DNA: TGCGCCAGCAGCCGAGGACTAGCGGAGGCCAAAAACATTCAGTACTTC.

J is TRBJ1-2 and V is TRBV19, with D perhaps matching TRBD1 (6 bases). The CDR3 loop spans 14 amino acids. Germline V gene data show CDR1 as LNHDA and CDR2 as SQIVND (reference sequence). V lost 6 bases and J 7 bases, leaving 18 bases between the germline ends. The DNA of the CDR3 is TGTGCCAGTAGGAAAACAGGGAGTTGGATTGGCTACACCTTC. Translation gives CASRKTGSWIGYTF.

V and J are TRBV9 and TRBJ2-3; D gene unclear. The V end was cut by 0 bases, the J end by 4 bases, with 12 bases between. CDR1 and CDR2 from the germline V gene are SGDLS and YYNGEE. The CDR3 runs 15 residues. The DNA of the CDR3 is TGTGCCAGCAGCGTAGCCCCACAGTCCGCAGATACGCAGTATTTT. Amino acid sequence: CASSVAPQSADTQYF.

The chain recombines TRBV6-1 with TRBJ1-5; no clear D. The CDR3 contains 15 residues. Deletions cut 0 bases from V and 4 bases from J, with 10 bases between. Germline CDR1 MNHNS, CDR2 SASEGT. CDR3 in amino acids: CASSEAGGLNQPQHF. In nucleotides, the CDR3 is TGTGCCAGCAGTGAAGCTGGCGGGTTAAATCAGCCCCAGCATTTT.

This clone appeared a few times. The chain carries TRBV27 and TRBJ1-6; 7 bases map to TRBD1. Per the germline V gene, CDR1 is MNHEY and CDR2 is SMNVEV (reference sequence). This CDR3 spans 13 amino acids. V lost 8 bases and J lost 7; bases outside the gene matches: 5. This chain's CDR3 is CASATGKNSPLHF. The CDR3 DNA follows: TGTGCCAGCGCGACAGGGAAGAATTCACCCCTCCACTTT.

The chain recombines TRBV5-6 with TRBJ1-6; the match to TRBD1 covers 8 bases. Germline-derived CDR1 and CDR2 are SGHDT and YYEEEE. The CDR3 length is 14 residues. V dropped 3 bases and J dropped 10; count of bases not matched to a gene: 6. This CDR3 reads CASSSVRTGSPLHF. CDR3 nucleotide sequence: TGTGCCAGCAGCTCCGTACGGACAGGGTCACCCCTCCACTTT.

The V call is TRBV19, the J call TRBJ1-1, with 12 nucleotides matching TRBD1. CDR3 size: 17 residues. Germline loops: CDR1 LNHDA, CDR2 SQIVND (reference sequence). Germline trimming cut 3 bases from V and 4 bases from J; bases unmatched to any gene: 9. The CDR3 sequence is CASSIRDRGPGGTEAFF. In DNA form, the CDR3 reads TGTGCCAGTAGTATCCGGGACAGGGGGCCTGGTGGCACTGAAGCTTTCTTT. Full variable domain (rest looked up from reference TRBV19 and TRBJ1-1): DGGITQSPKYLFRKEGQNVTLSCEQNLNHDAMYWYRQDPGQGLRLIYYSQIVNDFQKGDIAEGYSVSREKKESFPLTVTSAQKNPTAFYLCASSIRDRGPGGTEAFFGQGTRLTVV.

The chain is built from TRBV29-1 and TRBJ1-2; 8 nucleotides match TRBD1. Germline V gene lookup returns CDR1 SQVTM and CDR2 ANQGSEA. V lost 0 bases to trimming and J lost 4 bases; unmatched junction nucleotides: 13. CDR3 length: 17 residues. The CDR3 DNA follows: TGCAGCGTTGAAGATCGAGGACAGGGTTTAATCGGCTATGGCTACACCTTC. This translates into CSVEDRGQGLIGYGYTF.

This sequence joins TRBV3-1 (or the pseudogene TRBV3-2) and TRBJ2-2, with 8 bases aligning to TRBD2. V lost 2 bases, J lost 1 base, and 0 bases stayed unmatched. CDR1 is LGHDT, CDR2 YNNKEL, per germline (reference sequence). The length of the CDR3 is 15 residues. The CDR3 sequence: CASSQRGGNTGELFF. The CDR3, as DNA: TGTGCCAGCAGCCAACGGGGGGGGAACACCGGGGAGCTGTTTTTT.